This is a list of T cell receptor beta chains from one sample in a study of graft-versus-host responses after intestinal transplantation. The protocol was immunoSEQ multiplex PCR, while the TCRdb copy is restricted to in-frame clones and leaves out a portion. Of around 95,000 clones in the sample, approximately 84% were seen once. These TCRs are of unknown antigen specificity. Sequenced material: unstimulated CD4+ T cells sorted from spleen or lymph node cells, taken before transplant. These receptor sequences come from a human donor who was the organ donor for an intestinal transplant. CDR3s leave out the opening cysteine and the closing phenylalanine or tryptophan. Fields, in order: J gene, V gene, CDR3 protein.

j_call: TRBJ1-1
v_call: TRBV6-6
cdr3_aa: ASSLRLAEAF

j_call: TRBJ2-1
v_call: TRBV4-1
cdr3_aa: ASSQVVGPYNEQF

j_call: TRBJ1-2
v_call: TRBV6-1
cdr3_aa: ASSELWGGYT

j_call: TRBJ1-5
v_call: TRBV7-8
cdr3_aa: ASSLDDRGFNQPQH

j_call: TRBJ2-1
v_call: TRBV11-1
cdr3_aa: ASSRGLAHNEQF

j_call: TRBJ2-2
v_call: TRBV7-9
cdr3_aa: ASTPAAVPGELF

j_call: TRBJ1-2
v_call: TRBV30
cdr3_aa: AWSLGTVRNYGYT

j_call: TRBJ2-1
v_call: TRBV19
cdr3_aa: ASSISRVSASSNEQF

j_call: TRBJ1-1
v_call: TRBV4-1
cdr3_aa: ASSQVGRQVTNTEAF

j_call: TRBJ1-2
v_call: TRBV5-1
cdr3_aa: ASSFGGDPDGYT

j_call: TRBJ2-2
v_call: TRBV5-1
cdr3_aa: ASSRVGLLRSNTGELF

j_call: TRBJ1-1
v_call: TRBV7-8
cdr3_aa: ASSYYRGPDTEAF

j_call: TRBJ2-1
v_call: TRBV9
cdr3_aa: ASSFLFDEQF

j_call: TRBJ2-2
v_call: TRBV19
cdr3_aa: ASSDNTGELF

j_call: TRBJ1-1
v_call: TRBV9
cdr3_aa: ASSVVGGAAEAF

j_call: TRBJ2-6
v_call: TRBV19
cdr3_aa: ASSDQGANVLT

j_call: TRBJ1-1
v_call: TRBV6-5
cdr3_aa: ASSYSDRSEAF

j_call: TRBJ1-1
v_call: TRBV6-4
cdr3_aa: ASRPGMLNTEAF

j_call: TRBJ2-1
v_call: TRBV4-2
cdr3_aa: ASSQGNGQSSYNEQF

j_call: TRBJ2-5
v_call: TRBV6-5
cdr3_aa: AGPGCEETQY

j_call: TRBJ2-7
v_call: TRBV5-1
cdr3_aa: ASSPSGRGQY

j_call: TRBJ2-7
v_call: TRBV6-5
cdr3_aa: ASSSTGYEQY

j_call: TRBJ1-5
v_call: TRBV30
cdr3_aa: AWRGGRAGSPQH